This T cell receptor beta chain was recorded in a study of blood T cells in healthy people across ages. A sample-barcoded 5' primer and a J-beta primer mix were used in a second PCR of roughly 7 to 11 cycles. TCRdb passed the 5' RACE reads through MiXCR, listing each CDR3 protein once. The sample holds 800,000 to 1,000,000 distinct CDR3 sequences, around 48% seen once. Sequencing was carried out using blood. The sequence derives from a man in his thirties or forties in good health.

The CDR3 spells CASSPGGAATNEKLFF. The CDR3 region has the DNA TGTGCCAGCAGCCCCGGCGGGGCGGCAACTAATGAAAAACTGTTTTTT. The V call is TRBV4-2, the J call TRBJ1-4, with D maybe TRBD1 (5 bases). Trimming shortened V by 4 bases and J by 0 bases, and 12 bases separated the two germline ends. CDR3 length: 16 amino acids. Germline values: CDR1 LGHNA, CDR2 YNFKEQ.